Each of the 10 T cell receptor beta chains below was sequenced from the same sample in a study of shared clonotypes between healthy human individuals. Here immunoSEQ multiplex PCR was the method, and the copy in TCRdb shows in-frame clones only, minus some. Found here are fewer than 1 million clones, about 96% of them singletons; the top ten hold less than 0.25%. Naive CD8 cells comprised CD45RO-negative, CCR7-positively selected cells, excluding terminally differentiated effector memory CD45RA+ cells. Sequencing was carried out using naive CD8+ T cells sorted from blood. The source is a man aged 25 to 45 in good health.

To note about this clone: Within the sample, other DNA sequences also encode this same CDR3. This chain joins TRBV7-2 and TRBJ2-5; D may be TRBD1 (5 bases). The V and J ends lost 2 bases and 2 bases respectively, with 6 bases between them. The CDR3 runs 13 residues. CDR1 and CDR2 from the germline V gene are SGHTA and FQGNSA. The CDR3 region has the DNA TGTGCCAGCAGCTTAAACAGGCAAGAGACCCAGTACTTC. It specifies CASSLNRQETQYF. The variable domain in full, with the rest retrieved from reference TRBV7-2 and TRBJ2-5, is GAGVSQSPSNKVTEKGKDVELRCDPISGHTALYWYRQSLGQGLEFLIYFQGNSAPDKSGLPSDRFSAERTGGSVSTLTIQRTQQEDSAVYLCASSLNRQETQYFGPGTRLLVL.

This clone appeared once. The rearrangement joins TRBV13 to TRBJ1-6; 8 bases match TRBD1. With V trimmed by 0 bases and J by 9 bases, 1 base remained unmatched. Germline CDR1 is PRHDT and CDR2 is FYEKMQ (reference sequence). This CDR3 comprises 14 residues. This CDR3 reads CASSLGTGVSPLHF. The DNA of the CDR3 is TGTGCCAGCAGCTTAGGGACAGGGGTTTCACCCCTCCACTTT. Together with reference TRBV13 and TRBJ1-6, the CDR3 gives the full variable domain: AAGVIQSPRHLIKEKRETATLKCYPIPRHDTVYWYQQGPGQDPQFLISFYEKMQSDKGSIPDRFSAQQFSDYHSELNMSSLELGDSALYFCASSLGTGVSPLHFGNGTRLTVT.

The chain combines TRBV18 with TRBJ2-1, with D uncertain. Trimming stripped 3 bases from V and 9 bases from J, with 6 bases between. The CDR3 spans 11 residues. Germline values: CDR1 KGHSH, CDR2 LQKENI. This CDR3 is CASSPGTEQFF. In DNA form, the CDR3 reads TGTGCCAGCTCACCGGGCACTGAGCAGTTCTTC.

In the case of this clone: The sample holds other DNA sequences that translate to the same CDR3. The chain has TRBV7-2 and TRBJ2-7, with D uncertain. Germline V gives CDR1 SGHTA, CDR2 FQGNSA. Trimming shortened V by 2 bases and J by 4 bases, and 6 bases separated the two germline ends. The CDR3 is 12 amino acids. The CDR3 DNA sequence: TGTGCCAGCAGCTTACGTGGGTACGAGCAGTACTTC. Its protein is CASSLRGYEQYF.

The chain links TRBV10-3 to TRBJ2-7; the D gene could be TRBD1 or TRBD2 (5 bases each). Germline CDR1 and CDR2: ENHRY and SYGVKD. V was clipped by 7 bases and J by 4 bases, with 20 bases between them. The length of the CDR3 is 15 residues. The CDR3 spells CAITMRSGPAYEQYF. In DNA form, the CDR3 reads TGTGCCATCACAATGCGATCGGGACCAGCTTACGAGCAGTACTTC.

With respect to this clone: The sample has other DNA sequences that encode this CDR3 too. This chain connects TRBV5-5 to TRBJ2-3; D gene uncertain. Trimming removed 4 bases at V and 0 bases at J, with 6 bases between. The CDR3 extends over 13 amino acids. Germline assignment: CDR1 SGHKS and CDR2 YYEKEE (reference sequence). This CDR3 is CASSPPSTDTQYF. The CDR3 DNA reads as TGTGCCAGCAGCCCGCCTAGCACAGATACGCAGTATTTT.

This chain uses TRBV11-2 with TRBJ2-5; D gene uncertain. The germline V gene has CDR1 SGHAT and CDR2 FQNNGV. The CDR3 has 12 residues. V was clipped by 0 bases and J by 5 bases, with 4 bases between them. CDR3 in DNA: TGTGCCAGCAGCTTAGATCCTGAGACCCAGTACTTC. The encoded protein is CASSLDPETQYF.

CDR3 sequence reads: CATSGYSYEQYF. The DNA for the CDR3 is TGTGCCACCAGCGGGTACTCCTACGAGCAGTACTTC. V is TRBV15 and J is TRBJ2-7; D ambiguous. Trimming stripped 5 bases from V and 0 bases from J, with 5 bases between. Per the germline V gene, CDR1 is LNHNV and CDR2 is YYDKDF (reference sequence). The CDR3 contains 12 residues.

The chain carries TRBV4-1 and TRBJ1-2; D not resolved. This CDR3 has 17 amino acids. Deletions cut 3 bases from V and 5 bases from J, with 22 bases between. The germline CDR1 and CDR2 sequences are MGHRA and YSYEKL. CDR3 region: CASSHPNEGAQPYGYTF. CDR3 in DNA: TGCGCCAGCAGCCACCCCAATGAGGGCGCCCAACCATATGGCTACACCTTC.

CDR3 DNA: TGCGCCAGCAGACCACTAGCTGGGGTAGCCAAAAACATTCAGTACTTC. Its protein is CASRPLAGVAKNIQYF. This chain uses TRBV4-1 with TRBJ2-4; TRBD2 might be the D (6 bases). V lost 6 bases and J 0 bases, leaving 15 bases between the germline ends. The CDR3 covers 16 residues. Germline CDR1 and CDR2: MGHRA and YSYEKL.